Listed below are T cell receptor beta chains from one sample, sequenced in a study of control samples from healthy donors and cancer patients. The repertoire was sequenced with immunoSEQ multiplex PCR; TCRdb's copy has only in-frame clones and lacks some. Of roughly 200,000 clones in the sample, 90% to 95% were seen once. The material sequenced was blood. These receptors were obtained from a man aged 25 to 45 in good health. CDR3s include the opening cysteine and the closing phenylalanine or tryptophan. D genes are given only for firm matches. The size field is filled for only some rows; it gives once, few, many or a size class.

TRBV18,TRBJ1-5,TRBD1,.,TGTGCCAGCTCATTATCAAAAATGACAGGGGACAATCAGCCCCAGCATTTT,CASSLSKMTGDNQPQHF
TRBV27,TRBJ1-1,TRBD1,.,TGTGCCAGCAGTACATTGACAGGGAGGACCACTGAAGCTTTCTTT,CASSTLTGRTTEAFF
TRBV25-1,TRBJ2-7,TRBD2,.,TGTGCCAGCAGTGTCAGAGGACTAGCCTACGAGCAGTACTTC,CASSVRGLAYEQYF
TRBV7-8,TRBJ2-6,.,.,TGTGCCAGCAGCAAACCGGGACTCCACTCTGGGGCCAACGTCCTGACTTTC,CASSKPGLHSGANVLTF
TRBV27,TRBJ2-1,TRBD1,.,TGTGCCAGCAGTTCCAGGTCGGACAGGATTCTATACAATGAGCAGTTCTTC,CASSSRSDRILYNEQFF
TRBV5-1,TRBJ1-1,.,.,TGCGCCAGCAGCTGGGGGTCGAACACTGAAGCTTTCTTT,CASSWGSNTEAFF
TRBV5-6,TRBJ1-1,.,.,TGTGCCAGCAGCCTGAACACTGAAGCTTTCTTT,CASSLNTEAFF
TRBV10-1,TRBJ2-1,.,.,TGCGCCAGCAGTGAGGGGACTTCGGGATCCTACAATGAGCAGTTCTTC,CASSEGTSGSYNEQFF
TRBV12-5,TRBJ2-1,TRBD1,.,TGTGCTAGTGGTCCGAGAACAGGGGTGTCTGACAATGAGCAGTTCTTC,CASGPRTGVSDNEQFF
TRBV14,TRBJ1-1,.,.,TGTGCCAGCAGCCAAGAAGGTCTAGCAGGCACTGAAGCTTTCTTT,CASSQEGLAGTEAFF
TRBV5-1,TRBJ2-7,.,.,TGCGCCAGCAGCTTGGAAGGAGACGAGCAGTACTTC,CASSLEGDEQYF
TRBV27,TRBJ1-5,.,.,TGTGCCAGCAGTTTTGCCAAGTATAGCAATCAGCCCCAGCATTTT,CASSFAKYSNQPQHF
TRBV9,TRBJ2-1,TRBD1,.,TGTGCCAGCAGCTATAGACCAGGGGGCACCTCCTACAATGAGCAGTTCTTC,CASSYRPGGTSYNEQFF
TRBV2,TRBJ1-1,.,few,TGTGCCAGCAGGGACCGGGGTTTTATGAACACTGAAGCTTTCTTT,CASRDRGFMNTEAFF
TRBV25-1,TRBJ2-1,.,.,TGTGCCAGCAGTGCCCCGGGGTTGGGGTACAATGAGCAGTTCTTC,CASSAPGLGYNEQFF
TRBV10-1,TRBJ1-3,.,.,TGCGCCAGCAGTGAGTCTGGACAGAGTTCTGGAAACACCATATATTTT,CASSESGQSSGNTIYF
TRBV2,TRBJ2-7,TRBD1,.,TGTGCCAGCAGTTATACAGGGGGGCTCGAGCAGTACTTC,CASSYTGGLEQYF
TRBV2,TRBJ2-1,.,.,TGTGCCAGCAGAGACAATGAGCAGTTCTTC,CASRDNEQFF
TRBV4-1,TRBJ1-6,TRBD1,.,TGCGCCAGCAGCCAAGTTTCGGGACAGGGGTCCTATAATTCACCCCTCCACTTT,CASSQVSGQGSYNSPLHF
TRBV7-8,TRBJ1-1,.,once,TGTGCCAGCAGCCCCGTTAAGGGGGACACTGAAGCTTTCTTT,CASSPVKGDTEAFF
TRBV10-3,TRBJ1-1,TRBD1,once,TGTGCCATCAGTGCGGCAGGGGGGTTGAACACTGAAGCTTTCTTT,CAISAAGGLNTEAFF
TRBV4-1,TRBJ2-7,TRBD1,.,TGCGCCAGCAGCCCAAACCCCGGGACAGGGAACTACGAGCAGTACTTC,CASSPNPGTGNYEQYF
TRBV12-3/TRBV12-4,TRBJ1-2,.,once,TGTGCCAGCAGTCGCCCGGGTGGCTACACCTTC,CASSRPGGYTF
TRBV6-6,TRBJ2-7,TRBD2,.,TGTGCCAGCAGCCTTCGTCGCCGGGGGGGAGCCTACGAGCAGTACTTC,CASSLRRRGGAYEQYF
TRBV25-1,TRBJ1-3,.,.,TGTGCCAGCAGTGAATCGCCTTTTGGGTTCTCTGGAAACACCATATATTTT,CASSESPFGFSGNTIYF
TRBV2,TRBJ2-2,.,.,TGTGCCAGCAGTGCAGGCGTGCAAATCGGGGAGCTGTTTTTT,CASSAGVQIGELFF
TRBV28,TRBJ1-6,.,.,TGTGCCAGTATTGAAGGACAGTTGGATTCACCCCTCCACTTT,CASIEGQLDSPLHF
TRBV27,TRBJ2-1,TRBD1,.,TGTGCCAGCAGAGACGACAGGGGCCACAATGAGCAGTTCTTC,CASRDDRGHNEQFF
TRBV19,TRBJ2-3,.,once,TGTGCCAGTAGTCCGGCGGGGAGCACAGATACGCAGTATTTT,CASSPAGSTDTQYF
TRBV3-1/TRBV3-2,TRBJ2-3,.,.,TGTGCCAGCAGCCAAGAAGGGGGGGTTGATACGCAGTATTTT,CASSQEGGVDTQYF
TRBV5-5,TRBJ1-6,.,.,TGTGCCAGCAGCTTGGAACAGCAGAATTCACCCCTCCACTTT,CASSLEQQNSPLHF
TRBV9,TRBJ2-3,.,.,TGTGCCAGCAGCCCCGAGGGGAACACAGATACGCAGTATTTT,CASSPEGNTDTQYF
TRBV4-2,TRBJ2-1,TRBD2,.,TGTGCCAGCAGCCTACCAGCCCGTCAGCGGGGGGGTAAGAATGAGCAGTTCTTC,CASSLPARQRGGKNEQFF
TRBV3-1/TRBV3-2,TRBJ2-7,TRBD1,.,TGTGCCAGCAGGCCGGGACAGGGGAACCTTTTGGGGGAGCAGTACTTC,CASRPGQGNLLGEQYF
TRBV7-9,TRBJ2-7,TRBD2,few,TGTGCCAGCAGCTCCGGACTAGCGGCCTACTCCTACGAGCAGTACTTC,CASSSGLAAYSYEQYF
TRBV6-5,TRBJ2-7,.,.,TGTGCCAGCAGTCCGGGACAAAGCTACGAGCAGTACTTC,CASSPGQSYEQYF
TRBV11-2,TRBJ1-4,TRBD1,.,TGTGCCAGCAGCTCTTGGACAGGGGGATTGGAAAAACTGTTTTTT,CASSSWTGGLEKLFF
TRBV12-3/TRBV12-4,TRBJ1-2,TRBD1,.,TGTGCCAGCAGTGGGGGACAGAACTATGGCTACACCTTC,CASSGGQNYGYTF
TRBV19,TRBJ1-2,TRBD1,.,TGTGCCACACGCTCTTCAGGGGGGTACTATGGCTACACCTTC,CATRSSGGYYGYTF
TRBV5-1,TRBJ2-1,.,.,TGCGCCAGCAGCTTGCGGTCAGGGGATGACGAGCAGTTCTTC,CASSLRSGDDEQFF
TRBV7-2,TRBJ2-3,TRBD2,.,TGTGCCAGCAGCTTAGTACACGGGGGGGGCACAGATACGCAGTATTTT,CASSLVHGGGTDTQYF
TRBV4-1,TRBJ2-7,.,.,TGCGCCAGCAGGCCCGTGTTACGGGACACTTTCTACGAGCAGTACTTC,CASRPVLRDTFYEQYF
TRBV15,TRBJ2-3,TRBD2,.,TGTGCCACCAGCGCGACTAGCGGGGGGGATACGCAGTATTTT,CATSATSGGDTQYF
TRBV7-8,TRBJ2-1,TRBD2,.,TGTGCCAGCAGCTTAGATCCGAGCGGGGGGGCGGGTGAGCAGTTCTTC,CASSLDPSGGAGEQFF
TRBV2,TRBJ2-3,.,.,TGTGCCTTCGGCGAGGGCACAGATACGCAGTATTTT,CAFGEGTDTQYF
TRBV6-5,TRBJ2-1,.,.,TGTGCCAGCAGAGGAACAGGGCGTCAGAATGAGCAGTTCTTC,CASRGTGRQNEQFF
TRBV2,TRBJ2-7,TRBD1,.,TGTGCCAGCAGTATAAACAGGGGGCTCTACGAGCAGTACTTC,CASSINRGLYEQYF
TRBV2,TRBJ1-5,.,.,TGTGCCAGCAGTAGGACAGAGGGCCAGCCCCAGCATTTT,CASSRTEGQPQHF
TRBV30,TRBJ2-1,.,.,TGTGCCTGGAGTGTATGGGGGGAGCAGTTCTTC,CAWSVWGEQFF
TRBV10-1,TRBJ2-2,.,.,TGCGCCAGCAGTGAGTCTACACAGGGCGGCGGGGAGCTGTTTTTT,CASSESTQGGGELFF
TRBV19,TRBJ1-5,.,many,TGTGCCAGTAGTATAGATCTGGGCAGGGGCGACGTCCTTAGCAATCAGCCCCAGCATTTT,CASSIDLGRGDVLSNQPQHF
TRBV7-7,TRBJ2-7,TRBD1,.,TGTGCCAGCAGCCCTGACAGGGGGGCCTACGAGCAGTACTTC,CASSPDRGAYEQYF